The table lists the clone carrying this T cell receptor (beta chain) with a few counts. The antigen remains undetermined. These data belong to a study of T cell responses to AZD1222 COVID-19 vaccine. Produced via immunoSEQ multiplex PCR; TCRdb's table is partial and in-frame only. The sample comprises 28,000 or so clones, 80% to 90% of which are singletons, and roughly 2.5% rests with the top ten. Study conclusions and caveats: CD4 TCRs linked to vaccination spanned spike, dominating at 160-218 and 743-854. Donors were chiefly white British, with a greater number of females, and clonal diversity was perhaps underestimated. Baseline antibody screening turned up just a handful of seropositive AZD1222 recipients. Among spike-specific TCRs, nearly half reportedly target unmutated variant regions.

Germline CDR1 is SGHTA and CDR2 is FQGNSA. J was trimmed by 3 bases and V by 5 bases; bases with no gene match: 4. The CDR3 runs to 14 residues. The material sequenced was peripheral blood, taken 28 days after the second AZD1222 dose. The V and J genes are TRBV7-2 and TRBJ2-7, with 10 bases lining up with TRBD1. The clonotype was recovered from an adult who received the AZD1222 COVID-19 vaccine. CDR3 in DNA: TGTGCCAGCAGCACCGGGACAGGGGACTACGAGCAGTACTTC. This sequence encodes CASSTGTGDYEQYF.